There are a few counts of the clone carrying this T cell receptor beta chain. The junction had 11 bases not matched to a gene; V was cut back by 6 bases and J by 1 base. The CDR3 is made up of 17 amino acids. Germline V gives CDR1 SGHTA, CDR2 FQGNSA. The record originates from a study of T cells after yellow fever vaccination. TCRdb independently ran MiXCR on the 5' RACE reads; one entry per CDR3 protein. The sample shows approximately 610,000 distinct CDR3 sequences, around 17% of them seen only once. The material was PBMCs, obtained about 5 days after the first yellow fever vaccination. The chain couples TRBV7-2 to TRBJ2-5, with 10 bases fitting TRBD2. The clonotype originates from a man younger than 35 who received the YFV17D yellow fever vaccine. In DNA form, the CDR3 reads TGTGCCAGCAGTATAGCGGGGGGCAACAGTTTCCAAGAGACCCAGTACTTC. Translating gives CASSIAGGNSFQETQYF.